These 6 T cell receptor beta chains were sequenced from one sample in a study of blood T cell repertoires in COVID-19. The protocol was immunoSEQ multiplex PCR, while the TCRdb copy is restricted to in-frame clones and leaves out a portion. Found here are about 97,000 clones, over 80% of them singletons; the top ten hold about 18%. The sample taken for sequencing was peripheral blood. These receptors were taken from a man in his fifties or sixties with acute or convalescent COVID-19.

The J gene is TRBJ2-7, the V gene TRBV6-5; D possibly corresponds to TRBD1 (6 bases). The CDR3 sequence is 15 residues long. Germline loops: CDR1 MNHEY, CDR2 SVGAGI. Deletions cut 8 bases from V and 5 bases from J, with 22 bases between. CDR3 loop: CASGGAGDRRNEQYF. CDR3 sequence (DNA): TGTGCCAGCGGGGGTGCAGGGGACCGCCGGAACGAGCAGTACTTC.

This rearrangement joins TRBV19 to TRBJ1-4; D gene uncertain. Germline assignment: CDR1 LNHDA and CDR2 SQIVND (reference sequence). Trimming removed 5 bases at V and 4 bases at J, with 11 bases between. CDR3 length: 14 amino acids. The CDR3 DNA reads as TGTGCCAGTAGTTTGGACTGGAGTAATGAAAAACTGTTTTTT. Translated: CASSLDWSNEKLFF.

The chain is built from TRBV3-1 (or the pseudogene TRBV3-2) and TRBJ1-2; 8 bases map to TRBD1. This CDR3 is 16 amino acids long. Trimming at V came to 1 base and at J to 5 bases, leaving 9 bases not matched to a gene. Germline values: CDR1 LGHDT, CDR2 YNNKEL (reference sequence). The CDR3 protein is CASSQVGDRPGYGYTF. In DNA form, the CDR3 reads TGTGCCAGCAGCCAAGTCGGGGACAGGCCAGGGTATGGCTACACCTTC.

This chain uses TRBV18 with TRBJ1-5; 9 bases map to TRBD1. Germline values: CDR1 KGHSH, CDR2 LQKENI. J lost 6 bases, V lost 1 base, and 10 bases had no gene match. This CDR3 spans 17 amino acids. The CDR3 nucleotides are TGTGCCAGCTCACCACTCTCCGGGACAGGGAGTGGTCAGCCCCAGCATTTT. It specifies CASSPLSGTGSGQPQHF.

The chain is built from TRBV30 and TRBJ2-3, with 7 bases aligning to TRBD1. Trimming at V came to 2 bases and at J to 6 bases, leaving 8 bases not matched to a gene. Germline CDR1 and CDR2: GTSNPN and SVGIG (reference sequence). The CDR3 is made up of 14 amino acids. CDR3 protein: CAWSFRQGLDTQYF. DNA of the CDR3: TGTGCCTGGAGTTTCCGACAGGGTTTGGATACGCAGTATTTT.

This clone was seen once. The V gene is TRBV5-1, the J gene TRBJ1-1; D is possibly TRBD1 (6 bases). Germline-derived CDR1 and CDR2 are SGHRS and YFSETQ. The CDR3 runs 14 residues. Trimming took 6 bases from V and 10 from J, leaving 22 bases between them. The CDR3 DNA reads TGCGCCAGCACCTTAGGAGATGGACAGCCTTCAGCTTTCTTT. The encoded protein is CASTLGDGQPSAFF.